The rows below give T cell receptor beta chains drawn from one sample of a study of shared clonotypes between healthy human individuals. Sequencing was performed with immunoSEQ multiplex PCR; in TCRdb, only in-frame clones are kept and a portion is missing. The sample records hundreds of thousands of clones, approximately 97% being singletons. The sample taken for sequencing was memory CD8+ T cells sorted from blood. Receptors were obtained from a man between 25 and 39 years old in good health. Each CDR3 is given with its conserved first and last residue. D genes are given only for firm matches. Size is omitted from some rows. Given values are once, few, many or a class for expanded clones.

clone size: -
J gene: TRBJ2-7
V gene: TRBV7-9
D gene: -
CDR3 DNA: TGTGCCAGCAGCCGAACTGGTGGCGCCTACAAGCAGTACTTC
CDR3 protein: CASSRTGGAYKQYF

clone size: once
J gene: TRBJ2-3
V gene: TRBV9
D gene: -
CDR3 DNA: TGTGCCAGCAGCGTCGACAGAGGAAGGGATACGCAGTATTTT
CDR3 protein: CASSVDRGRDTQYF

clone size: -
J gene: TRBJ2-1
V gene: TRBV27
D gene: TRBD2
CDR3 DNA: TGTGCCAGCAGTTCCCGGTATTTGAGCGGGGTGTACAATGAGCAGTTCTTC
CDR3 protein: CASSSRYLSGVYNEQFF

clone size: -
J gene: TRBJ2-7
V gene: TRBV5-1
D gene: TRBD1
CDR3 DNA: TGCGCCAGCAGCCCTCGGACAGGGAGGTCCTACGAGCAGTACTTC
CDR3 protein: CASSPRTGRSYEQYF

clone size: -
J gene: TRBJ2-1
V gene: TRBV13
D gene: -
CDR3 DNA: TGTGCCAGCAGCTTAGGGGGCAGCAATGAGCAGTTCTTC
CDR3 protein: CASSLGGSNEQFF

clone size: -
J gene: TRBJ2-6
V gene: TRBV7-9
D gene: -
CDR3 DNA: TGTGCCAGCAGCTTAGCCGGACAGTCCCCCTCTGGGGCCAACGTCCTGACTTTC
CDR3 protein: CASSLAGQSPSGANVLTF

clone size: -
J gene: TRBJ1-5
V gene: TRBV27
D gene: -
CDR3 DNA: TGTGCCAGCAGTTTAAGGTCGTCCAATCAGCCCCAGCATTTT
CDR3 protein: CASSLRSSNQPQHF

clone size: -
J gene: TRBJ2-3
V gene: TRBV5-6
D gene: TRBD2
CDR3 DNA: TGTGCCAGCAGCTTGGCGGGGGGGCTGAGCACAGATACGCAGTATTTT
CDR3 protein: CASSLAGGLSTDTQYF

clone size: -
J gene: TRBJ2-3
V gene: TRBV9
D gene: -
CDR3 DNA: TGTGCCAGCAGCGGACAGGCTAGCACAGATACGCAGTATTTT
CDR3 protein: CASSGQASTDTQYF

clone size: -
J gene: TRBJ2-7
V gene: TRBV2
D gene: -
CDR3 DNA: TGTGCCAGCAGGAGGCTAGTTGACTACGAGCAGTACTTC
CDR3 protein: CASRRLVDYEQYF

clone size: -
J gene: TRBJ2-2
V gene: TRBV9
D gene: TRBD2
CDR3 DNA: TGTGCCAGCAGCGAGGTTAGCGGGAGAGGCGGCGGGGAGCTGTTTTTT
CDR3 protein: CASSEVSGRGGGELFF

clone size: once
J gene: TRBJ2-7
V gene: TRBV27
D gene: -
CDR3 DNA: TGTGCCAGCAGCTTCCGGAGGACGAGCTCCTACGAGCAGTACTTC
CDR3 protein: CASSFRRTSSYEQYF

clone size: once
J gene: TRBJ2-7
V gene: TRBV13
D gene: TRBD2
CDR3 DNA: TGTGCCAGCAGCACCAGACTAGCGGGAGGCTACGAGCAGTACTTC
CDR3 protein: CASSTRLAGGYEQYF

clone size: -
J gene: TRBJ1-1
V gene: TRBV19
D gene: TRBD1
CDR3 DNA: TGTGCCAGTAGTCTATCTTGGACAGGGAACACTGAAGCTTTCTTT
CDR3 protein: CASSLSWTGNTEAFF

clone size: -
J gene: TRBJ1-1
V gene: TRBV28
D gene: -
CDR3 DNA: TGTGCCAGCAGTGGGGTATCGAACACTGAAGCTTTCTTT
CDR3 protein: CASSGVSNTEAFF

clone size: -
J gene: TRBJ2-1
V gene: TRBV18
D gene: TRBD2
CDR3 DNA: TGTGCCAGCTCACCAGGGACTAGCGGGAGCAATGAGCAGTTCTTC
CDR3 protein: CASSPGTSGSNEQFF

clone size: -
J gene: TRBJ2-3
V gene: TRBV29-1
D gene: TRBD2
CDR3 DNA: TGCAGCGTTGGAAGCCTAGCGGGAGCGACAGATACGCAGTATTTT
CDR3 protein: CSVGSLAGATDTQYF

clone size: -
J gene: TRBJ2-5
V gene: TRBV4-1
D gene: -
CDR3 DNA: TGCGCCAGCAGCCAAGATGGGAGACAGGTGAATATGGGAGAGACCCAGTACTTC
CDR3 protein: CASSQDGRQVNMGETQYF

clone size: -
J gene: TRBJ2-3
V gene: TRBV25-1
D gene: TRBD1
CDR3 DNA: TGTGCCAGCAGTGGGAGGACAGGGGGGAGCACAGATACGCAGTATTTT
CDR3 protein: CASSGRTGGSTDTQYF

clone size: -
J gene: TRBJ2-3
V gene: TRBV4-1
D gene: -
CDR3 DNA: TGCGCCAGCAGCCTTCGGAGGTACACAGATACGCAGTATTTT
CDR3 protein: CASSLRRYTDTQYF

clone size: -
J gene: TRBJ1-4
V gene: TRBV5-1
D gene: -
CDR3 DNA: TGCGCCAGCAGCCTTTACGGACAGACAACTAATGAAAAACTGTTTTTT
CDR3 protein: CASSLYGQTTNEKLFF

clone size: -
J gene: TRBJ2-7
V gene: TRBV18
D gene: TRBD2
CDR3 DNA: TGTGCCAGCTCACCTACCCCTAGCGGGAGTGGTTACGAGCAGTACTTC
CDR3 protein: CASSPTPSGSGYEQYF

clone size: -
J gene: TRBJ1-5
V gene: TRBV4-1
D gene: TRBD1
CDR3 DNA: TGCGCCAGCAGCCGCGACAGGGCCGGAGGGCCCCAGCATTTT
CDR3 protein: CASSRDRAGGPQHF

clone size: -
J gene: TRBJ2-2
V gene: TRBV10-2
D gene: TRBD1
CDR3 DNA: TGCGCCAGCAGTGAGACCCAGGGGGTAGGGGAGCTGTTTTTT
CDR3 protein: CASSETQGVGELFF

clone size: -
J gene: TRBJ2-7
V gene: TRBV5-1
D gene: TRBD2
CDR3 DNA: TGCGCCAGCAGCTCAGGACTAGCGGGAGAAGGCGAGCAGTACTTC
CDR3 protein: CASSSGLAGEGEQYF

clone size: -
J gene: TRBJ2-3
V gene: TRBV2
D gene: -
CDR3 DNA: TGTGCCAGCGCCCAGGTATGGGACAGCACAGATACGCAGTATTTT
CDR3 protein: CASAQVWDSTDTQYF

clone size: -
J gene: TRBJ2-3
V gene: TRBV6-4
D gene: TRBD2
CDR3 DNA: TGTGCCAGCAGTCCCGGGACTAGCGCCACAGATACGCAGTATTTT
CDR3 protein: CASSPGTSATDTQYF

clone size: -
J gene: TRBJ2-1
V gene: TRBV6-5
D gene: TRBD2
CDR3 DNA: TGTGCCAGCAGCCGCGGGCCCAGCGGGGGCAATGAGCAGTTCTTC
CDR3 protein: CASSRGPSGGNEQFF

clone size: -
J gene: TRBJ1-4
V gene: TRBV25-1
D gene: -
CDR3 DNA: TGTGCCACCCCTCCCCGTGAGGAAACTGTTTTT
CDR3 protein: CATPPREETVF

clone size: -
J gene: TRBJ2-7
V gene: TRBV6-5
D gene: -
CDR3 DNA: TGTGCCAGCAGTTACTCAGGGCAGTACGAGCAGTACTTC
CDR3 protein: CASSYSGQYEQYF

clone size: -
J gene: TRBJ2-7
V gene: TRBV28
D gene: -
CDR3 DNA: TGTGCCAGCAGTACCGGACGGGACTACGAGCAGTACTTC
CDR3 protein: CASSTGRDYEQYF

clone size: -
J gene: TRBJ1-1
V gene: TRBV11-2
D gene: -
CDR3 DNA: TGTGCCAGCAGCTTCGACATCTCCATGAACACTGAAGCTTTCTTT
CDR3 protein: CASSFDISMNTEAFF

clone size: -
J gene: TRBJ2-7
V gene: TRBV28
D gene: TRBD2
CDR3 DNA: TGTGCCAGCAGTTTGGGGACTAGCGGGTACGAGCAGTACTTC
CDR3 protein: CASSLGTSGYEQYF

clone size: -
J gene: TRBJ2-7
V gene: TRBV28
D gene: -
CDR3 DNA: TGTGCCAGCAGGGTGGCCCCCTACGAGCAGTACTTC
CDR3 protein: CASRVAPYEQYF

clone size: -
J gene: TRBJ1-2
V gene: TRBV18
D gene: -
CDR3 DNA: TGTGCCAGCTCACCAAGGCAGGGTTATGGCTACACCTTC
CDR3 protein: CASSPRQGYGYTF

clone size: -
J gene: TRBJ2-7
V gene: TRBV28
D gene: -
CDR3 DNA: TGTGCCAGCAGTTTACTTTGGGGGGAGGTCTACGAGCAGTACTTC
CDR3 protein: CASSLLWGEVYEQYF

clone size: -
J gene: TRBJ2-7
V gene: TRBV6-5
D gene: TRBD2
CDR3 DNA: TGTGCCAGCAGTTACCCCGGGAGGGATGGATCGTACGAGCAGTACTTC
CDR3 protein: CASSYPGRDGSYEQYF

clone size: -
J gene: TRBJ2-7
V gene: TRBV30
D gene: -
CDR3 DNA: TGTGCCTGGAATCGCTGGGGGGGCCCGTCCTACGAGCAGTACTTC
CDR3 protein: CAWNRWGGPSYEQYF

clone size: once
J gene: TRBJ2-1
V gene: TRBV11-1
D gene: TRBD2
CDR3 DNA: TGTGCCAGCAGCTTAGCGCGCGGGAGAATTGGCGATGAGCAGTTCTTC
CDR3 protein: CASSLARGRIGDEQFF

clone size: -
J gene: TRBJ1-1
V gene: TRBV6-5
D gene: TRBD1
CDR3 DNA: TGTGCCAGCAGTGGACAGGGGGCCTACACTGAAGCTTTCTTT
CDR3 protein: CASSGQGAYTEAFF

clone size: -
J gene: TRBJ2-7
V gene: TRBV2
D gene: -
CDR3 DNA: TGTGCCAGCAGCTTCGACAGGCACCGCTACGAGCAGTACTTC
CDR3 protein: CASSFDRHRYEQYF

clone size: -
J gene: TRBJ2-1
V gene: TRBV5-4
D gene: -
CDR3 DNA: TGTGCCAGCAGCCCTCGCGGCGAACACTCCTACAATGAGCAGTTCTTC
CDR3 protein: CASSPRGEHSYNEQFF

clone size: -
J gene: TRBJ1-5
V gene: TRBV6-1
D gene: -
CDR3 DNA: TGTGCCAGCAGTGAAAGGGACTATCAGCCCCAGCATTTT
CDR3 protein: CASSERDYQPQHF

clone size: -
J gene: TRBJ2-1
V gene: TRBV28
D gene: TRBD2
CDR3 DNA: TGTGCCAGCAGCCTAACCCCGAGCGGGGGCTCCTACAATGAGCAGTTCTTC
CDR3 protein: CASSLTPSGGSYNEQFF